These 21 T cell receptor beta chains were sequenced from one sample in a study of cytomegalovirus exposure and HLA in healthy donors. The PCR employed 60 Vbeta primers together with 13 Jbeta primers. Clones were read by immunoSEQ multiplex PCR, and TCRdb kept only the in-frame ones, dropping some. The profile shows approximately 160,000 clones, more than 75% of them singletons. Sample: PBMCs. The receptors here all came from a girl aged 2-10 years in good health and CMV-seropositive.

The chain is built from TRBV28 and TRBJ1-5; D not resolved. This CDR3 contains 14 residues. Trimming stripped 8 bases from V and 1 base from J, with 12 bases between. Per the germline V gene, CDR1 is MDHEN and CDR2 is SYDVKM. This CDR3 reads CASWGVLSNQPQHF. The DNA of the CDR3 is TGTGCCAGCTGGGGAGTGTTGAGCAATCAGCCCCAGCATTTT.

The sample holds one count of this clone. The chain is built from TRBV9 and TRBJ2-7, with 8 nucleotides matching TRBD1. CDR1 is SGDLS and CDR2 is YYNGEE in the germline V gene. The V segment lost 4 bases and the J segment 3 bases; nucleotides outside the gene matches: 6. This CDR3 is 14 amino acids long. CDR3 nucleotide sequence: TGTGCCAGCAGCCCCGGGACAGGAGACTACGAGCAGTACTTC. Translating it yields CASSPGTGDYEQYF.

Concerning this clone itself: The junction departs from the called germline gene at one end, perhaps through a read error. The chain uses TRBV30 and TRBJ2-1; a weak D match, TRBD1 (6 bases). The CDR3 contains 11 residues. CDR1 GTSNPN and CDR2 SVGIG come from the germline V gene (reference sequence). The CDR3 nucleotides are TGTGCCTTCGGACAGTTCAATGAACAGTTCTTC. This encodes CAFGQFNEQFF.

The rearrangement links TRBV14 to TRBJ1-1; the match to TRBD1 covers 8 bases. The germline CDR1 and CDR2 sequences are SGHDN and FVKESK. Losses at the gene ends were 7 bases for V and 3 bases for J; bases not matched to a gene: 7. The CDR3 totals 14 residues. The CDR3 protein is CASTSGQGYTEAFF. The CDR3 DNA is TGTGCCAGCACCTCCGGACAGGGTTACACTGAAGCTTTCTTT.

The chain couples TRBV30 to TRBJ2-7; unclear D gene. The CDR3 contains 12 residues. Trimming left V 3 bases short and J 5 bases short, with 11 bases between. Germline V gene data show CDR1 as GTSNPN and CDR2 as SVGIG (reference sequence). The CDR3 bases are TGTGCCTGGAGCGGCAGGCTCAACGAGCAGTACTTC. Its translation: CAWSGRLNEQYF.

The rearrangement joins TRBV7-9 to TRBJ2-2; 7 bases match TRBD2. In germline, CDR1 is SEHNR, CDR2 FQNEAQ (reference sequence). V dropped 5 bases and J dropped 4; count of bases not matched to a gene: 13. The CDR3 covers 17 residues. The CDR3 DNA follows: TGTGCCAGCAGCCCTCCCGGGCGGGAGCTCGGCACCGGGGAGCTGTTTTTT. Translating gives CASSPPGRELGTGELFF.

There are a few counts of this clone. The V gene is TRBV19, the J gene TRBJ1-5; D is perhaps TRBD1 (6 bases). This CDR3 has 13 amino acids. Trimming took 6 bases from V and 10 from J, leaving 16 bases between them. Germline CDR1 is LNHDA and CDR2 is SQIVND (reference sequence). CDR3 in amino acids: CASSPDSPRPQHF. CDR3 coding DNA: TGTGCCAGTAGCCCGGACAGTCCTCGACCCCAGCATTTT.

The V and J genes are TRBV9 and TRBJ2-1; TRBD2 matches at 8 bases. J lost 7 bases, V lost 1 base, and 7 bases had no gene match. This CDR3 spans 15 amino acids. Germline CDR1 and CDR2: SGDLS and YYNGEE. CDR3 nucleotide sequence: TGTGCCAGCAGCGTACTAGCGGGTAATCGGAATGAGCAGTTCTTC. Translation gives CASSVLAGNRNEQFF.

This chain connects TRBV6-4 to TRBJ2-7, with TRBD1 identical over 9 bases. V shed 10 bases and J 2 bases; nucleotides not matched to a gene: 9. CDR1 and CDR2 from the germline V gene are MRHNA and SNTAGT. CDR3 length equals 14 residues. The CDR3: CAKGTGGEAYEQYF. CDR3 in DNA: TGTGCCAAAGGTACAGGGGGCGAGGCCTACGAGCAGTACTTC.

The chain employs TRBV5-1 and TRBJ1-3; TRBD1 matches 9 bases. V was pared by 4 bases and J by 1 base, with 6 bases of the junction left unmatched. The CDR3 runs to 16 residues. The V gene's germline CDR1 is SGHRS and CDR2 YFSETQ. The CDR3 sequence is CASSPWTGVSGNTIYF. CDR3 coding DNA: TGCGCCAGCAGCCCATGGACAGGGGTATCTGGAAACACCATATATTTT.

V usage is TRBV5-6 and J usage is TRBJ2-5, with 7 bases matching TRBD1. CDR1 is SGHDT, CDR2 YYEEEE, per germline. V lost 4 bases to trimming and J lost 9 bases; unmatched junction nucleotides: 9. CDR3 length: 13 residues. The chain's CDR3 is CASSETGPGAQYF. CDR3 DNA sequence: TGTGCCAGCAGCGAGACAGGGCCTGGGGCCCAGTACTTC.

CDR3 coding DNA: TGTGCCAGCAGCCCGCTGGACAGGGGGTACGAGCAGTACTTC. Residues: CASSPLDRGYEQYF. The chain recombines TRBV7-8 with TRBJ2-7; 10 positions agree with TRBD1. The CDR3 totals 14 residues. Germline V CDR1 and CDR2: SGHVS, FQNEAQ. The junction had 5 bases not matched to a gene; V was cut back by 5 bases and J by 4 bases.

A note on this clone: Distinct nucleotide sequences in the sample also encode this CDR3. V and J are TRBV6-1 and TRBJ2-5; TRBD1 is a possible D gene (5 bases). Per the germline V gene, CDR1 is MNHNS and CDR2 is SASEGT. V lost 5 bases and J 3 bases, leaving 10 bases between the germline ends. The CDR3 has 13 residues. The CDR3 loop is CASSSDREETQYF. The DNA of the CDR3 is TGTGCCAGCAGTTCTGACAGAGAAGAGACCCAGTACTTC.

The chain links TRBV28 to TRBJ2-3; 8 bases align to TRBD2. The V and J ends lost 6 bases and 0 bases, in that order; junction bases with no gene match: 14. Germline V gene sequence: CDR1 MDHEN, CDR2 SYDVKM. The CDR3 covers 18 residues. The CDR3 reads CASSPLFGSGASTDTQYF. CDR3 coding DNA: TGTGCCAGCAGCCCCCTCTTTGGTAGCGGGGCGAGCACAGATACGCAGTATTTT. The whole variable domain, remainder taken from reference TRBV28 and TRBJ2-3, is DVKVTQSSRYLVKRTGEKVFLECVQDMDHENMFWYRQDPGLGLRLIYFSYDVKMKEKGDIPEGYSVSREKKERFSLILESASTNQTSMYLCASSPLFGSGASTDTQYFGPGTRLTVL.

The gene calls are TRBV6-1 and TRBJ2-2, with D possibly being TRBD2 (5 bases). The CDR3 has 14 residues. Trimming cost V 8 bases and J 7 bases, with 17 bases left between them. Germline loops: CDR1 MNHNS, CDR2 SASEGT. The CDR3 sequence: CASHASRLGGELFF. The CDR3 nucleotides read TGTGCCAGCCACGCTAGCAGGTTAGGCGGGGAGCTGTTTTTT.

The rearrangement uses TRBV7-8 and TRBJ2-7, with TRBD1 matching over 10 bases. CDR3 size: 14 residues. Trimming at V came to 6 bases and at J to 2 bases, leaving 4 bases not matched to a gene. Germline V gene sequence: CDR1 SGHVS, CDR2 FQNEAQ. Here the CDR3 DNA reads TGTGCCAGCAGACTAGGACAGGGGGCCTACGAGCAGTACTTC. The encoded protein is CASRLGQGAYEQYF.

The chain has TRBV7-8 and TRBJ2-1; 10 bases match TRBD1. CDR3 length: 16 residues. CDR1 is SGHVS and CDR2 is FQNEAQ in the germline V gene. Trimming at V came to 0 bases and at J to 10 bases, leaving 9 bases not matched to a gene. CDR3 sequence reads: CASSLADRGLSSEQFF. The CDR3, as DNA: TGTGCCAGCAGCTTAGCGGACAGGGGGTTGTCTAGCGAGCAGTTCTTC.

The chain employs TRBV2 and TRBJ2-3; 8 bases line up with TRBD2. The length of the CDR3 is 15 residues. V gave up 6 bases and J gave up 0 bases; unmatched junction bases: 5. Per germline, CDR1 SNHLY and CDR2 FYNNEI. The CDR3 region is CASSYTSGSTDTQYF. CDR3 sequence (DNA): TGTGCCAGCAGCTACACTAGCGGAAGCACAGATACGCAGTATTTT. The full variable domain, with the rest looked up from reference TRBV2 and TRBJ2-3, is EPEVTQTPSHQVTQMGQEVILRCVPISNHLYFYWYRQILGQKVEFLVSFYNNEISEKSEIFDDQFSVERPDGSNFTLKIRSTKLEDSAMYFCASSYTSGSTDTQYFGPGTRLTVL.

The gene calls are TRBV30 and TRBJ2-3, with D possibly matching TRBD1 (5 bases). The CDR3 totals 13 residues. Trimming shortened V by 0 bases and J by 5 bases, and 9 bases separated the two germline ends. The germline V gene has CDR1 GTSNPN and CDR2 SVGIG (reference sequence). The CDR3 is CAWSVQVIDTQYF. In DNA form, the CDR3 reads TGTGCCTGGAGTGTACAGGTTATAGATACGCAGTATTTT.

The genes are TRBV28 and TRBJ1-5; TRBD1 matches at 7 bases. The junction had 5 bases not matched to a gene; V was cut back by 1 base and J by 8 bases. Germline assignment: CDR1 MDHEN and CDR2 SYDVKM. This CDR3 is built from 14 residues. CDR3 bases: TGTGCCAGCAGTTTATATACCACAGGGGAGCCCCAGCATTTT. It codes for CASSLYTTGEPQHF.

The rearrangement joins TRBV7-8 to TRBJ1-2; the match to TRBD1 covers 9 bases. This CDR3 has 16 residues. Per germline, CDR1 SGHVS and CDR2 FQNEAQ. V lost 5 bases and J lost 8; bases outside the gene matches: 15. This CDR3 is CASSPNRDRELRGYTF. The CDR3 bases are TGTGCCAGCAGCCCCAACCGGGACAGGGAGCTTCGAGGCTACACCTTC.